These 8 T cell receptor beta chains originate from one sample sequenced in a study of blood T cell repertoires in COVID-19. This table comes from immunoSEQ multiplex PCR, and its TCRdb copy is limited to in-frame clones, with some not included. The data contain approximately 470,000 clones, 87% of them singletons. Sequences were obtained from PBMCs or T cells enriched from blood (not recorded which). Receptors were obtained from a young woman who had recovered from COVID-19.

CDR3 loop: CAWVVLRGGGTEAFF. Written as DNA, the CDR3 is TGTGCCTGGGTCGTTCTCCGGGGAGGGGGCACTGAAGCTTTCTTT. The chain is built from TRBV30 and TRBJ1-1, with a tentative D call TRBD1 (6 bases). The length of the CDR3 is 15 residues. Germline V gene sequence: CDR1 GTSNPN, CDR2 SVGIG (reference sequence). Trimming took 5 bases from V and 4 from J, leaving 20 bases between them. Complete variable domain (other parts from reference TRBV30 and TRBJ1-1): SQTIHQWPATLVQPVGSPLSLECTVEGTSNPNLYWYRQAAGRGLQLLFYSVGIGQISSEVPQNLSASRPQDRQFILSSKKLLLSDSGFYLCAWVVLRGGGTEAFFGQGTRLTVV.

J is TRBJ1-1 and V is TRBV19; weak D call: TRBD1 (5 bases). The ends were cut back, 7 bases at V and 2 bases at J, with 14 bases in the middle. The CDR3 is 14 amino acids. From germline, CDR1 is LNHDA and CDR2 SQIVND (reference sequence). CDR3 nucleotide sequence: TGTGCCAGTAAGAACGGGGGGGGTAACACTGAAGCTTTCTTT. This encodes CASKNGGGNTEAFF.

The chain is built from TRBV19 and TRBJ1-1; D might be TRBD1 (5 bases). Germline CDR1 is LNHDA and CDR2 is SQIVND (reference sequence). The CDR3 is 13 amino acids. The V and J ends lost 10 bases and 1 base respectively, with 13 bases between them. The CDR3 DNA reads TGTGCCACCTCCTGGGGGGGGAACACTGAAGCTTTCTTT. It encodes CATSWGGNTEAFF.

As DNA, the CDR3 is TGCGCCAGCAGCCCAATGAGAGGGGGCCACTATGGCTACACCTTC. As protein: CASSPMRGGHYGYTF. The V and J genes are TRBV4-1 and TRBJ1-2; 7 nucleotides agree with TRBD1. The CDR3 spans 15 residues. Germline-derived CDR1 and CDR2 are MGHRA and YSYEKL. The junction had 8 bases not matched to a gene; V was cut back by 4 bases and J by 3 bases.

CDR3 sequence: CAWRLNYEQYF. Written as DNA, the CDR3 is TGTGCCTGGAGACTCAACTACGAGCAGTACTTC. V and J are TRBV30 and TRBJ2-7; D not certain. The length of the CDR3 is 11 residues. Germline V gene data show CDR1 as GTSNPN and CDR2 as SVGIG (reference sequence). Trimming cost V 3 bases and J 3 bases, with 6 bases left between them.

The V call is TRBV5-4, the J call TRBJ2-3, with 7 bases matching TRBD2. The CDR3 spans 15 residues. From germline, CDR1 is SGHNT and CDR2 YYREEE (reference sequence). The V segment lost 1 base and the J segment 0 bases; nucleotides outside the gene matches: 2. CDR3 DNA sequence: TGTGCCAGCAGCTTGAACGGGGGGAGCACAGATACGCAGTATTTT. It codes for CASSLNGGSTDTQYF.

The chain links TRBV7-8 to TRBJ1-2; D is ambiguous. Germline lookup yields CDR1 SGHVS and CDR2 FQNEAQ. The CDR3 has 16 amino acids. V was clipped by 1 base and J by 2 bases, with 14 bases between them. The DNA of the CDR3 is TGTGCCAGCAGCTTAGAGCTGGGGAGGTTAAACTATGGCTACACCTTC. It specifies CASSLELGRLNYGYTF.

The chain employs TRBV2 and TRBJ2-2, with D possibly being TRBD2 (5 bases). Per the germline V gene, CDR1 is SNHLY and CDR2 is FYNNEI. The CDR3 length is 13 residues. Trimming stripped 2 bases from V and 5 bases from J, with 6 bases between. CDR3 region: CASSESGTGELFF. The CDR3 coding sequence is TGTGCCAGCAGTGAATCGGGGACCGGGGAGCTGTTTTTT.